The 9 T cell receptor beta chains below all came from one sample that was sequenced in a study of blood T cell repertoires in COVID-19. Using immunoSEQ multiplex PCR, the repertoire was profiled, and TCRdb retains in-frame clones only, with some absent. The table lists 200,000 to 250,000 clones, 83% of them singletons. The specimen sequenced was peripheral blood. These receptors came from a woman aged 45-65 years with acute or convalescent COVID-19.

This clone showed up just a few times. This chain links TRBV4-1 with TRBJ2-7, with TRBD2 matching over 11 bases. Germline trimming cut 0 bases from V and 3 bases from J; bases unmatched to any gene: 13. The CDR3 consists of 19 residues. The germline V gene encodes CDR1 MGHRA and CDR2 YSYEKL. The CDR3 DNA reads as TGCGCCAGCAGCCAAGATAAGGGACTAGCGGCCCCCGGAGACTACGAGCAGTACTTC. Translation: CASSQDKGLAAPGDYEQYF.

This chain uses TRBV3-1 (or the pseudogene TRBV3-2) with TRBJ2-3, with TRBD1 as a possible D gene (5 bases). V lost 1 base and J lost 5, with 16 bases in between. This CDR3 spans 16 amino acids. Germline V gene lookup returns CDR1 LGHDT and CDR2 YNNKEL (reference sequence). The CDR3 region has the DNA TGTGCCAGCAGCCAAGGCTCCCTAAGGGGTCGAGATACGCAGTATTTT. It yields the protein CASSQGSLRGRDTQYF.

This chain uses TRBV15 with TRBJ2-1; 9 nucleotides align to TRBD1. The CDR3 extends over 15 amino acids. Per germline, CDR1 LNHNV and CDR2 YYDKDF (reference sequence). The V segment lost 1 base and the J segment 5 bases; nucleotides outside the gene matches: 3. The DNA of the CDR3 is TGTGCCACCAGCAGAGCGACAGGGGGAAACAATGAGCAGTTCTTC. Protein: CATSRATGGNNEQFF.

This clone was detected a few times. The chain employs TRBV6-6 and TRBJ2-2; D is uncertain. V lost 6 bases and J 6 bases, leaving 11 bases between the germline ends. The CDR3 is 13 residues long. Germline V CDR1 and CDR2: MNHNY, SVGAGI (reference sequence). CDR3 region: CASSPNSPGELFF. DNA of the CDR3: TGTGCCAGCAGCCCCAATTCCCCCGGGGAGCTGTTTTTT.

The chain has TRBV4-1 and TRBJ2-5, with D unresolved. Germline V lookup: CDR1 MGHRA, CDR2 YSYEKL. The CDR3 spans 16 residues. V was trimmed by 0 bases and J by 4 bases, leaving 15 bases between them. The CDR3 bases are TGCGCCAGCAGCCAAGATCCGACACCAAGTAGAGAGACCCAGTACTTC. It codes for CASSQDPTPSRETQYF.

The CDR3 DNA reads TGCGCCAGCAGCCAACCACAGTCCCCCCTCCACTTT. Translating gives CASSQPQSPLHF. The chain carries TRBV4-1 and TRBJ1-6; D not certain. The CDR3 spans 12 residues. Germline values: CDR1 MGHRA, CDR2 YSYEKL. V lost 2 bases and J lost 13, with 9 bases in between.

V and J are TRBV5-6 and TRBJ2-3; D may be TRBD2 (6 bases). The V end lost 1 base, the J end lost 0 bases, and 12 bases lay between the germline ends. Germline CDR1 and CDR2: SGHDT and YYEEEE. The CDR3 loop spans 16 amino acids. DNA for the CDR3: TGTGCCAGCAGCTTGACGGGCGGGGCTAGCACAGATACGCAGTATTTT. Translation: CASSLTGGASTDTQYF.

The chain uses TRBV27 and TRBJ2-3, with 10 bases lining up with TRBD2. The germline CDR1 and CDR2 sequences are MNHEY and SMNVEV (reference sequence). The CDR3 length is 17 residues. The ends lost 0 bases at V and 2 bases at J; junction bases unmatched: 5. Here the CDR3 reads CASSLSAGGQYTDTQYF. CDR3 sequence (DNA): TGTGCCAGCAGTTTATCAGCGGGAGGGCAATACACAGATACGCAGTATTTT.

A word on this clone: A read error may be the cause here, since a much bigger clone is one base away. The V gene is TRBV7-2, the J gene TRBJ1-1, with a weak D call TRBD1 (6 bases). Germline assignment: CDR1 SGHTA and CDR2 FQGNSA. The CDR3 contains 13 residues. Trimming removed 1 base from V and 5 bases from J, with 8 bases in between. The CDR3 protein is CASSLDRETEAFF. The CDR3 region has the DNA TGTGCCAGCAGCTTAGACAGGGAAACTGAAGCTTTCTTT.